This T cell receptor (beta chain) is drawn from a study of blood T cell repertoires in COVID-19 (dated by TCRdb to 2019 to 2021). A note on the overall study: The collaborator samples originated in the United States, Italy and Spain and spanned the acute and convalescent phases of COVID-19. Samples came from the ongoing ImmuneRACE study (first 160 participants) plus 1,254 subjects from 6 global collaborators. Where available, HLA class I and class II types were obtained from metadata supplied by the sample provider rather than from assay-based typing. The material from the prospective study consisted of cDNA or gDNA derived from T cells, B-cell-depleted T cells, or PBMCs. The repertoires were released in a freely available public database intended as a resource for research on the immune response to SARS-CoV-2. Deeply sampled blood TCRbeta repertoires from subjects exposed to, actively infected with, or recovered from COVID-19 were included in the dataset. Sample metadata almost always included a de-identified subject ID, COVID-19 status, age in years and sex.

Concerning this clone itself: There is no known antigen for this receptor. One end of the junction is discordant with germline, which a read error may explain.

The study at large found these results: Clinical and demographic metadata were provided uncurated, with the amount varying by source and participant.

CDR1 and CDR2 are read off the germline V gene (reference sequence) as SSHAT and FNYEAQ. CDR3 length: 16 amino acids, cysteine to phenylalanine. Solely the CDR3 DNA is kept, with 48 bases framed from the first base. The immunoSEQ Assay, a bias-controlled multiplex PCR, was used to amplify TCRbeta CDR3 regions from genomic DNA. As for how the authors treated the data: The number of nucleated cells in each sample was estimated by amplification of reference gene primers within the assay. To quantify the absolute abundance of each unique TCRbeta CDR3 rearrangement, sequence reads were collapsed and filtered. For each sample, productive Simpson clonality was calculated by taking the square root of Simpson's diversity index across productive rearrangements. Sourced from immuneACCESS, this table was stored by TCRdb with only in-frame sequences that have V and J called. A share of the clones is absent; for the studies checked, an unresolved V gene accounts for under half, and the remainder has no known explanation. From that table come the V and J calls and clone size; the DNA was used to work out D and trimming. The sample data list 150,000 to 200,000 clones, and approximately 79% of these were observed just once. The ten largest account for 14% of the sample.

Whole blood was collected in K2EDTA tubes by collaborating institutions according to the institutions' own protocols. For TCRbeta analysis, collaborators shipped samples in one of three forms: frozen whole blood, isolated PBMCs, or DNA extracted from either of those sample types. Material: peripheral blood. The rearranged chain carries TRBV7-7 and TRBJ2-1; TRBD2 fits 7 bases in the junction. This sequence was found in a man aged 25-40 years with active or convalescent COVID-19. The nucleotide sequence is given as TGTGCTAGCAGCTTAGAGGCTAGCGGTGCCTACAATGAGCAGTTCTTC. It specifies CASSLEASGAYNEQFF.